This is a list of T cell receptor beta chains from one sample in a study of shared clonotypes between healthy human individuals. The table came from immunoSEQ multiplex PCR; TCRdb's copy has only in-frame clones and leaves some out. This table has approximately 99,000 clones, 68% appearing once. The sequenced sample was memory CD8+ T cells sorted from blood. These receptors were collected from a woman in her thirties in good health. Both conserved end residues are part of each CDR3. A D gene is named only where the DNA matches it firmly. A row's size may be missing; if present it is once, few, many or a size class.

clone_size: NA; d_call: TRBD2; v_call: TRBV19; j_call: TRBJ2-3; cdr3_length: 14; cdr3_aa: CATSGSGETDTQYF; cdr3_nt: TGTGCCACTAGCGGAAGCGGAGAAACAGATACGCAGTATTTT
clone_size: NA; d_call: TRBD2; v_call: TRBV10-3; j_call: TRBJ2-7; cdr3_length: 15; cdr3_aa: CAISDTGGSSYEQYF; cdr3_nt: TGTGCCATCAGTGATACGGGGGGAAGCTCCTACGAGCAGTACTTC
clone_size: NA; d_call: NA; v_call: TRBV5-4; j_call: TRBJ2-7; cdr3_length: 13; cdr3_aa: CASRKGPTYEQYF; cdr3_nt: TGTGCCAGCAGGAAGGGGCCAACCTACGAGCAGTACTTC
clone_size: NA; d_call: NA; v_call: TRBV13; j_call: TRBJ2-7; cdr3_length: 15; cdr3_aa: CASSSVSQGVYEQYF; cdr3_nt: TGTGCCAGCAGCTCTGTGAGCCAGGGAGTCTACGAGCAGTACTTC
clone_size: NA; d_call: TRBD1; v_call: TRBV7-9; j_call: TRBJ2-7; cdr3_length: 14; cdr3_aa: CASSIRQGPYEQYF; cdr3_nt: TGTGCCAGCAGCATCCGACAGGGGCCCTACGAGCAGTACTTC
clone_size: few; d_call: TRBD2; v_call: TRBV9; j_call: TRBJ2-2; cdr3_length: 18; cdr3_aa: CASSVPSGAGGPTGELFF; cdr3_nt: TGTGCCAGCAGCGTACCCTCTGGAGCGGGGGGACCCACCGGGGAGCTGTTTTTT
clone_size: few; d_call: NA; v_call: TRBV6-4; j_call: TRBJ2-7; cdr3_length: 15; cdr3_aa: CASSDPKHPNYEQYF; cdr3_nt: TGTGCCAGCAGTGACCCCAAACACCCAAACTACGAGCAGTACTTC
clone_size: NA; d_call: NA; v_call: TRBV18; j_call: TRBJ2-7; cdr3_length: 15; cdr3_aa: CASSPGQMSSYEQYF; cdr3_nt: TGTGCCAGCTCACCAGGACAGATGAGCTCCTACGAGCAGTACTTC
clone_size: NA; d_call: NA; v_call: TRBV5-1; j_call: TRBJ2-7; cdr3_length: 15; cdr3_aa: CASSLEEDFSNEQYF; cdr3_nt: TGCGCCAGCAGCTTGGAAGAAGACTTTAGCAACGAGCAGTACTTC
clone_size: NA; d_call: NA; v_call: TRBV11-2; j_call: TRBJ2-2; cdr3_length: 13; cdr3_aa: CASSLSNTGELFF; cdr3_nt: TGTGCCAGCAGCTTATCCAACACCGGGGAGCTGTTTTTT
clone_size: once; d_call: NA; v_call: TRBV7-9; j_call: TRBJ1-1; cdr3_length: 14; cdr3_aa: CASRGSERDTEAFF; cdr3_nt: TGTGCCAGCAGAGGGTCGGAGAGGGACACTGAAGCTTTCTTT
clone_size: NA; d_call: TRBD2; v_call: TRBV2; j_call: TRBJ2-7; cdr3_length: 17; cdr3_aa: CASPPIMAGGPYYEQYF; cdr3_nt: TGTGCCAGCCCCCCCATCATGGCGGGAGGTCCGTACTACGAGCAGTACTTC
clone_size: NA; d_call: NA; v_call: TRBV12-5; j_call: TRBJ1-1; cdr3_length: 13; cdr3_aa: CASGRDGGTEAFF; cdr3_nt: TGTGCTAGTGGCCGGGACGGGGGGACTGAAGCTTTCTTT
clone_size: NA; d_call: TRBD1; v_call: TRBV11-2; j_call: TRBJ2-3; cdr3_length: 15; cdr3_aa: CASSLADRVQDTQYF; cdr3_nt: TGTGCCAGCAGCCTTGCGGACAGGGTGCAAGATACGCAGTATTTT
clone_size: NA; d_call: NA; v_call: TRBV20-1; j_call: TRBJ2-7; cdr3_length: 11; cdr3_aa: CSAYDLYEQYF; cdr3_nt: TGCAGTGCGTATGACTTATACGAGCAGTACTTC
clone_size: few; d_call: TRBD2; v_call: TRBV25-1; j_call: TRBJ2-5; cdr3_length: 18; cdr3_aa: CASSESRGLAGGRETQYF; cdr3_nt: TGTGCCAGCAGTGAATCCCGGGGCCTAGCGGGAGGACGAGAGACCCAGTACTTC
clone_size: NA; d_call: NA; v_call: TRBV6-1; j_call: TRBJ2-7; cdr3_length: 14; cdr3_aa: CASSLTGTPFEQYF; cdr3_nt: TGTGCCAGCAGTCTAACCGGGACCCCTTTTGAGCAGTACTTC
clone_size: few; d_call: NA; v_call: TRBV27; j_call: TRBJ1-1; cdr3_length: 14; cdr3_aa: CASSWDGMNTEAFF; cdr3_nt: TGTGCCAGCAGTTGGGACGGGATGAACACTGAAGCTTTCTTT
clone_size: once; d_call: TRBD1; v_call: TRBV19; j_call: TRBJ2-3; cdr3_length: 13; cdr3_aa: CASIPGGSDTQYF; cdr3_nt: TGTGCCAGTATCCCAGGGGGCTCAGATACGCAGTATTTT
clone_size: NA; d_call: NA; v_call: TRBV18; j_call: TRBJ1-5; cdr3_length: 13; cdr3_aa: CASSPGGYQPQHF; cdr3_nt: TGTGCCAGCTCACCAGGGGGGTATCAGCCCCAGCATTTT
clone_size: NA; d_call: NA; v_call: TRBV4-2; j_call: TRBJ2-7; cdr3_length: 16; cdr3_aa: CASSQDLGKGSYEQYF; cdr3_nt: TGTGCCAGCAGCCAAGATCTGGGGAAGGGCTCCTACGAGCAGTACTTC
clone_size: NA; d_call: TRBD2; v_call: TRBV5-1; j_call: TRBJ2-7; cdr3_length: 17; cdr3_aa: CASSPASSGTGPYEQYF; cdr3_nt: TGCGCCAGCAGCCCCGCATCAAGCGGGACTGGCCCTTACGAGCAGTACTTC
clone_size: NA; d_call: NA; v_call: TRBV6-1; j_call: TRBJ1-5; cdr3_length: 16; cdr3_aa: CASSEGPGDSNQPQHF; cdr3_nt: TGTGCCAGCAGTGAAGGCCCGGGAGATAGCAATCAGCCCCAGCATTTT
clone_size: NA; d_call: NA; v_call: TRBV7-8; j_call: TRBJ2-7; cdr3_length: 15; cdr3_aa: CASSPSGLGSYEQYF; cdr3_nt: TGTGCCAGCAGCCCCTCGGGACTCGGATCCTACGAGCAGTACTTC
clone_size: NA; d_call: TRBD2; v_call: TRBV2; j_call: TRBJ2-5; cdr3_length: 14; cdr3_aa: CASSTQRELETQYF; cdr3_nt: TGTGCCAGCAGTACCCAGCGGGAGCTGGAGACCCAGTACTTC
clone_size: NA; d_call: TRBD1; v_call: TRBV7-9; j_call: TRBJ1-3; cdr3_length: 16; cdr3_aa: CASSYRDSLRGNTIYF; cdr3_nt: TGTGCCAGCAGTTACCGGGACAGCCTTCGTGGAAACACCATATATTTT
clone_size: many; d_call: NA; v_call: TRBV6-1; j_call: TRBJ2-7; cdr3_length: 15; cdr3_aa: CASSQEGASSYEQYF; cdr3_nt: TGTGCCAGCAGCCAAGAGGGCGCTAGCTCCTACGAGCAGTACTTC
clone_size: many; d_call: TRBD1; v_call: TRBV29-1; j_call: TRBJ1-1; cdr3_length: 13; cdr3_aa: CSPQTGDGTEAFF; cdr3_nt: TGCAGCCCGCAGACAGGGGACGGCACTGAAGCTTTCTTT
clone_size: few; d_call: NA; v_call: TRBV6-5; j_call: TRBJ1-2; cdr3_length: 15; cdr3_aa: CASSYSRGGGDGYTF; cdr3_nt: TGTGCCAGCAGTTACTCGAGAGGTGGAGGGGATGGCTACACCTTC
clone_size: many; d_call: NA; v_call: TRBV6-5; j_call: TRBJ1-4; cdr3_length: 16; cdr3_aa: CASSYSNGGRDEKLFF; cdr3_nt: TGTGCCAGCAGTTACTCGAACGGGGGAAGAGATGAAAAACTGTTTTTT
clone_size: NA; d_call: NA; v_call: TRBV13; j_call: TRBJ2-2; cdr3_length: 15; cdr3_aa: CASSLEERRTGELFF; cdr3_nt: TGTGCCAGCAGCTTAGAGGAACGACGTACCGGGGAGCTGTTTTTT
clone_size: NA; d_call: TRBD1; v_call: TRBV30; j_call: TRBJ1-5; cdr3_length: 14; cdr3_aa: CAWLPRGTYQPQHF; cdr3_nt: TGTGCCTGGCTACCCAGGGGGACGTATCAGCCCCAGCATTTT
clone_size: NA; d_call: NA; v_call: TRBV6-4; j_call: TRBJ1-6; cdr3_length: 14; cdr3_aa: CASSSGTENSPLHF; cdr3_nt: TGTGCCAGCAGCTCCGGGACGGAAAATTCACCCCTCCACTTT